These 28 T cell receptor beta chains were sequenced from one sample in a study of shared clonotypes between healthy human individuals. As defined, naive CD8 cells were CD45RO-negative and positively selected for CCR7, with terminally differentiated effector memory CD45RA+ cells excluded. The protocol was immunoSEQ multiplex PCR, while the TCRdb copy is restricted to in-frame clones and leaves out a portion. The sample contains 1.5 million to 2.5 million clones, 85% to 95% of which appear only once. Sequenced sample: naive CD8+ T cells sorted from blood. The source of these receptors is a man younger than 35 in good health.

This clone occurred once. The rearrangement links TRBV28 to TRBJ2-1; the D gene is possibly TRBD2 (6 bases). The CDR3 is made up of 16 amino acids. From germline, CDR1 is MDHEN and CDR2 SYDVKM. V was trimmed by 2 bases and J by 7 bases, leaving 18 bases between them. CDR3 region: CASSLVGHLGGNEQFF. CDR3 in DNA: TGTGCCAGCAGTTTAGTAGGACACCTAGGAGGGAATGAGCAGTTCTTC.

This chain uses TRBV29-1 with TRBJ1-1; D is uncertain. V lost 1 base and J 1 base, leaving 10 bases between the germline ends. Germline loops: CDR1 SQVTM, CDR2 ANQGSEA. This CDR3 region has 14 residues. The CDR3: CSVEGGLTNTEAFF. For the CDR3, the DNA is TGCAGCGTTGAAGGGGGATTGACGAACACTGAAGCTTTCTTT.

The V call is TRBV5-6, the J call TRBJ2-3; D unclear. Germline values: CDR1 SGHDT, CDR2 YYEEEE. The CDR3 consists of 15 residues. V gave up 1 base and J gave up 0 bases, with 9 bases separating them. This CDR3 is CASSLIGISTDTQYF. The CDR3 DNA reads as TGTGCCAGCAGCTTGATCGGAATTAGCACAGATACGCAGTATTTT.

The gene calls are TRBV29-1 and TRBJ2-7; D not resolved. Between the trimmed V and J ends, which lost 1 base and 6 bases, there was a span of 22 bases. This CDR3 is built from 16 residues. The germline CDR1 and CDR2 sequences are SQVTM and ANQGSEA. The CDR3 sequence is CSVEGLEEGPPGEQYF. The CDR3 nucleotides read TGCAGCGTTGAAGGCCTAGAAGAAGGGCCTCCCGGCGAGCAGTACTTC.

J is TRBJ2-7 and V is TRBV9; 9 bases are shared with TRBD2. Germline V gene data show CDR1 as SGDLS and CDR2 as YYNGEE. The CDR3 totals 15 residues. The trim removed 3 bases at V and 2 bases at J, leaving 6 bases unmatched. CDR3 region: CASSGASGTTYEQYF. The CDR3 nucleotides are TGTGCCAGCAGCGGCGCTAGCGGGACCACCTACGAGCAGTACTTC.

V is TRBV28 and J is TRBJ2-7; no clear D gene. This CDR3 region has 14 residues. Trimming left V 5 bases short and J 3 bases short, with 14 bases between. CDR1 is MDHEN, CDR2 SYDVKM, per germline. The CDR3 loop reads CASSPIGELYEQYF. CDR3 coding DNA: TGTGCCAGCAGTCCTATTGGGGAACTCTACGAGCAGTACTTC.

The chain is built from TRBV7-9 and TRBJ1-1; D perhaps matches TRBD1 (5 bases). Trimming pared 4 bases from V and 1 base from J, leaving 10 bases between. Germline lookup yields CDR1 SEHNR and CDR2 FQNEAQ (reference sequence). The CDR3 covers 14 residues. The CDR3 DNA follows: TGTGCCAGCAGCTCGGGGGGTGGGAACACTGAAGCTTTCTTT. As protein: CASSSGGGNTEAFF.

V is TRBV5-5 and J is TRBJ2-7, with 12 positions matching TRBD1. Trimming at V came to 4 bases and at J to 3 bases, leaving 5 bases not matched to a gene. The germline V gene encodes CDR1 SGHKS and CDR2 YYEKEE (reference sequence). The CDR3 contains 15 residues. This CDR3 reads CASSPGQGASYEQYF. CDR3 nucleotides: TGTGCCAGCAGCCCGGGACAGGGGGCCAGCTACGAGCAGTACTTC.

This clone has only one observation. The CDR3 is CASSPWTGAYEQYF. The CDR3 DNA follows: TGTGCCAGCAGTCCCTGGACAGGAGCATACGAGCAGTACTTC. The chain has TRBV6-6 and TRBJ2-7, with TRBD1 matching 7 bases. In germline, CDR1 is MNHNY, CDR2 SVGAGI (reference sequence). The CDR3 has 14 residues. The V and J ends lost 5 bases and 4 bases, in that order; junction bases with no gene match: 8.

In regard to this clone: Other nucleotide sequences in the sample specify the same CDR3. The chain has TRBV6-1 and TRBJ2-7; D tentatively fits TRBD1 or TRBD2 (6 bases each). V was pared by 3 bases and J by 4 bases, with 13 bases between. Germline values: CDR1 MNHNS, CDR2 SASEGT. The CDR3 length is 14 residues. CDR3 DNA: TGTGCCAGCAGTGAGACGGGGGCCGTTTACGAGCAGTACTTC. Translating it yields CASSETGAVYEQYF.

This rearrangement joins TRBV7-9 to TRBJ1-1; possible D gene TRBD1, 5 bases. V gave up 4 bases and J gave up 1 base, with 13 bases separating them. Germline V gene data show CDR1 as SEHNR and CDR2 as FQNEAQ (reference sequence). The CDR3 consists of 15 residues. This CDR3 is CASSSSGHSNTEAFF. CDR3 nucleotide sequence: TGTGCCAGCAGCTCCTCCGGACACTCGAACACTGAAGCTTTCTTT.

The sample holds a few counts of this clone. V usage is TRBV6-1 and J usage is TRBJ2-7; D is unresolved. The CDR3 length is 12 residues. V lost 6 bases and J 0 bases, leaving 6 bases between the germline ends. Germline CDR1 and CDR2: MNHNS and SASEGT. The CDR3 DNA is TGTGCCAGCAGATACAGCTCCTACGAGCAGTACTTC. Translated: CASRYSSYEQYF.

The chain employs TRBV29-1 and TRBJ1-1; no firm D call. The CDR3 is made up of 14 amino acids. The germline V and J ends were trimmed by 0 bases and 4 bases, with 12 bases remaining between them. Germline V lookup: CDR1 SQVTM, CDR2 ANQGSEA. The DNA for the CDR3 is TGCAGCGTTGAAGATCGGGGTCTGGGCACTGAAGCTTTCTTT. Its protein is CSVEDRGLGTEAFF.

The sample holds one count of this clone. The CDR3 sequence: CAIQSPSATNEKLFF. The CDR3 DNA sequence: TGTGCCATCCAAAGCCCGTCCGCAACTAATGAAAAACTGTTTTTT. The chain carries TRBV2 and TRBJ1-4; D is unclear. CDR1 SNHLY and CDR2 FYNNEI come from the germline V gene. The length of the CDR3 is 15 residues. The germline V and J ends were trimmed by 10 bases and 0 bases, with 15 bases remaining between them.

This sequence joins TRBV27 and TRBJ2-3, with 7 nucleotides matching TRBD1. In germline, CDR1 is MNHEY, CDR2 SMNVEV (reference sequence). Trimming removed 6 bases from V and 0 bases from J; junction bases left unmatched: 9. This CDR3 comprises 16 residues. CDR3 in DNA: TGTGCCAGCAGCACCTGGACAGGAGAAAGCACAGATACGCAGTATTTT. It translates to CASSTWTGESTDTQYF.

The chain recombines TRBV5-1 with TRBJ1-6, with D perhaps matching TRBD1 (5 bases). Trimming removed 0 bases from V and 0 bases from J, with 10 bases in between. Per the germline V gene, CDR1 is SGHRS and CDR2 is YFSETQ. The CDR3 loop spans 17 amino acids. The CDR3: CASSLAPGLSYNSPLHF. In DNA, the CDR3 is TGCGCCAGCAGCTTGGCCCCGGGGCTCTCCTATAATTCACCCCTCCACTTT.

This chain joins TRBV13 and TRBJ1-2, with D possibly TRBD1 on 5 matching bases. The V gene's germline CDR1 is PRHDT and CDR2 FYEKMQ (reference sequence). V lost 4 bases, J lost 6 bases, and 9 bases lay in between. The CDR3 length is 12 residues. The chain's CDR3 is CASSSDSDGYTF. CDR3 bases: TGTGCCAGCAGCTCCGACAGCGATGGCTACACCTTC.

CDR3 amino acids: CASSSLGTRGASTDTQYF. The CDR3 DNA reads as TGTGCCAGCAGTTCCCTCGGGACCCGCGGGGCTAGCACAGATACGCAGTATTTT. V and J are TRBV27 and TRBJ2-3; possibly TRBD2 for D (6 bases). V was trimmed by 4 bases and J by 0 bases, leaving 20 bases between them. Germline CDR1 MNHEY, CDR2 SMNVEV (reference sequence). The CDR3 is 18 residues long.

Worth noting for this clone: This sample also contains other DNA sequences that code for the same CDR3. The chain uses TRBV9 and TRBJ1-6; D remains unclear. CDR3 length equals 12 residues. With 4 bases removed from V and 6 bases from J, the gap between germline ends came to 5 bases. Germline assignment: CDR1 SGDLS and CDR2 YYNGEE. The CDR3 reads CASSPGNSPLHF. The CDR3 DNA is TGTGCCAGCAGCCCGGGTAATTCACCCCTCCACTTT.

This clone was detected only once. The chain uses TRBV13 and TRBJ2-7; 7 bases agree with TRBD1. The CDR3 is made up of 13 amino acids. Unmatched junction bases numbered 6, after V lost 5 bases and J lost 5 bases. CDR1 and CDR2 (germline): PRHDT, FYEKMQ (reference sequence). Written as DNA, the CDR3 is TGTGCCAGCAGCCGCTACAGGGGCGACGAGCAGTACTTC. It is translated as CASSRYRGDEQYF.

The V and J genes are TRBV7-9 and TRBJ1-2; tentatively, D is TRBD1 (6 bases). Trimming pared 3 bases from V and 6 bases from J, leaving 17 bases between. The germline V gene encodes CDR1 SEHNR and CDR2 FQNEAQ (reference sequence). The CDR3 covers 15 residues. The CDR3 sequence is CASSLVGASRDGYTF. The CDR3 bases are TGTGCCAGCAGCTTGGTGGGGGCGTCCCGAGATGGCTACACCTTC.

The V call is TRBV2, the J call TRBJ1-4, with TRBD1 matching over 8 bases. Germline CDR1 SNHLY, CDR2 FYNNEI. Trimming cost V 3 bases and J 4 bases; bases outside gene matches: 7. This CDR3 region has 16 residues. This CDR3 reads CASSDDRGLDNEKLFF. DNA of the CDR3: TGTGCCAGCAGTGATGACAGGGGATTGGATAATGAAAAACTGTTTTTT.

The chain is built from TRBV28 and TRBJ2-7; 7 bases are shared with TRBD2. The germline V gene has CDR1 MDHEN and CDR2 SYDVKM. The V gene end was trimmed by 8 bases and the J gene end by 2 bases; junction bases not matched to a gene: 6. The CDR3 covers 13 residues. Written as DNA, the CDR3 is TGTGCCAGCGGAAGCGGGGTCCCCTACGAGCAGTACTTC. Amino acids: CASGSGVPYEQYF.

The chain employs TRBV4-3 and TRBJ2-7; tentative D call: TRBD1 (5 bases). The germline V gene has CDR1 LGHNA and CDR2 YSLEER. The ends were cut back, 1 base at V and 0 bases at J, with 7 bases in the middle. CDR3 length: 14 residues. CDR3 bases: TGCGCCAGCAGCCAAGGGACATACTCCTACGAGCAGTACTTC. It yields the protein CASSQGTYSYEQYF.

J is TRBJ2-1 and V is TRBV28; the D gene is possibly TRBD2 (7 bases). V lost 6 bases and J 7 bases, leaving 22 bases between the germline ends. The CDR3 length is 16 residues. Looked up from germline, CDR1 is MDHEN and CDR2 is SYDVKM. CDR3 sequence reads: CASSRGGGAGQNEQFF. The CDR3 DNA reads TGTGCCAGCAGCCGGGGAGGGGGGGCCGGTCAAAATGAGCAGTTCTTC.

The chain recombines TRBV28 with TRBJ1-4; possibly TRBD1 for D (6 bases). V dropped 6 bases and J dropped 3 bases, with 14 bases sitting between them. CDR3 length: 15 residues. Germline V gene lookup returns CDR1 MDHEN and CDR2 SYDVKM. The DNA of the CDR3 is TGTGCCAGCAGCGAAATACAGGGCGCTAATGAAAAACTGTTTTTT. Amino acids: CASSEIQGANEKLFF.

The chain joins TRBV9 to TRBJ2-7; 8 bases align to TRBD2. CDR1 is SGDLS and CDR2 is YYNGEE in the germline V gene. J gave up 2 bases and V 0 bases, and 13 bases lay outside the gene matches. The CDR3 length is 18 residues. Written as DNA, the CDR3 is TGTGCCAGCAGCGTAGGAGTGATGAGCGGGGGACCGACCTACGAGCAGTACTTC. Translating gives CASSVGVMSGGPTYEQYF.

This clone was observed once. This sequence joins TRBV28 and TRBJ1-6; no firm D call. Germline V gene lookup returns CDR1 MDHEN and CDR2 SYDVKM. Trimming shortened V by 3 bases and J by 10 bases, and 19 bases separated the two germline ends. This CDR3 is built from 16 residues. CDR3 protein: CASSFLYTQPKSPLHF. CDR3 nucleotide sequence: TGTGCCAGCAGTTTTTTATATACGCAGCCGAAATCACCCCTCCACTTT.